The clone carrying this TCR beta chain was recorded only once. As originally analysed: Using reference gene primer amplification, nucleated cell counts were estimated. Produced via immunoSEQ multiplex PCR; TCRdb's table is partial and in-frame only. The V and J calls and clone size are taken from that table; D and trimming were inferred from the DNA. The data contain 75,000 to 90,000 clones, less than 95% of them singletons. V dropped 7 bases and J dropped 5; count of bases not matched to a gene: 8. This CDR3 has 15 amino acids. In germline, CDR1 is LNHDA, CDR2 SQIVND (reference sequence). This sample stems from a study of blood T cell repertoires in COVID-19. Study at large: Acute and convalescent COVID-19 samples came from the United States, Italy and Spain. Sample material is recorded as cDNA or gDNA derived from T cells, B-cell-depleted T cells, or PBMCs.

This sequence joins TRBV19 and TRBJ1-1; TRBD1 matches 12 bases. This receptor was identified in a woman in her 50s in a cohort sampled during active COVID-19. Sequenced material: peripheral blood. As DNA, the CDR3 is TGTGCCAGTACCCAGGGGACAGGGGGCGAAACTGAAGCTTTCTTT. It translates to CASTQGTGGETEAFF.